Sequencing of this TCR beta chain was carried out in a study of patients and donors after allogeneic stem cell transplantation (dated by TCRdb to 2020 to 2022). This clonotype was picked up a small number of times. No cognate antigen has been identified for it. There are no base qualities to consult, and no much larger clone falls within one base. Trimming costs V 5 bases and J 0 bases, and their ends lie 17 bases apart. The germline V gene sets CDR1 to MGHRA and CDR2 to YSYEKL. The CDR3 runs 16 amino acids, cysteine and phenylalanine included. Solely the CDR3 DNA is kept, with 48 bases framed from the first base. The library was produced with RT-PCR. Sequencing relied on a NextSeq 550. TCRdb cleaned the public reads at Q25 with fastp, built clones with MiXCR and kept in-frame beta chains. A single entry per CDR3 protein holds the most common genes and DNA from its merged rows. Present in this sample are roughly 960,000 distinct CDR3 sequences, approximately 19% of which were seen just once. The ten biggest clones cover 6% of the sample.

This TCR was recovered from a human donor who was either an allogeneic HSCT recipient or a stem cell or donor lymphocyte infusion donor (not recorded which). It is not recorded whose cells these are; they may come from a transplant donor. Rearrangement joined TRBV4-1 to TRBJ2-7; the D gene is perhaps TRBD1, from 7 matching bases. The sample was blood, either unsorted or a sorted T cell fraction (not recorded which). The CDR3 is CASSLQGLGGSYEQYF. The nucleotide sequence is TGCGCCAGCAGCTTACAGGGGCTGGGAGGCTCCTACGAGCAGTACTTC.